The TCR beta chain under discussion was sequenced for a study of T-cell memory formation after mild COVID-19. The CDR3 runs 15 residues. Looked up from germline, CDR1 is KGHSH and CDR2 is LQKENI. V was trimmed by 0 bases and J by 4 bases, leaving 12 bases between them. Each CDR3 protein is one row after TCRdb ran MiXCR on the 5' RACE reads. This sample has about 210,000 distinct CDR3 sequences, with roughly a tenth found just once. The chain carries TRBV18 and TRBJ1-1; D gene uncertain. Sequenced input: PBMCs or a T cell subset sorted from them (not recorded which). The sequence came from a man aged 18 to 30 who had mild COVID-19 (a few samples of this study predate the infection). Cell type and time point are not known. The CDR3: CASSPPKGLGTEAFF. The CDR3 nucleotides read TGTGCCAGCTCACCACCAAAGGGCTTAGGCACTGAAGCTTTCTTT.